This T cell receptor beta chain was captured in a study of read filtering for tumor transcriptome and immune sequencing. Study background: Mean patient age was approximately 66 years, range about 47 to 85; approximately 18 male, more than 11 female.

Points from the study as a whole: IR-seq captured clonotypes deeper and more reliably than RNA-seq.

This clonotype was picked up many times. Its antigen is as yet unknown. The library was built from roughly 400 ng RNA with molecular barcoded adaptors for alpha/delta and beta/gamma chains. Each CDR3 protein gets one entry after TCRdb re-called the reads with MiXCR. The sample lists 100,000 to 150,000 distinct CDR3 sequences, 13% seen once, with around 10% in the top ten. This CDR3 has 13 residues. The trim removed 3 bases at V and 10 bases at J, leaving 3 bases unmatched. The TCR comes from a donor aged 40 or older with multiple myeloma. The material sequenced was a population of CD138-negative cells sorted from bone marrow. The rearrangement joins TRBV12-3 or TRBV12-4 to TRBJ1-6; 7 nucleotides agree with TRBD1. CDR3 DNA: TGTGCCAGCAGTTTGACAGGGAGATCACCCCTCCACTTT. This gives the protein CASSLTGRSPLHF.